Listed here are 18 T cell receptor beta chains from one sample, sequenced in a study of shared clonotypes between healthy human individuals. The data were produced by immunoSEQ multiplex PCR, yet TCRdb's version contains in-frame clones alone and is incomplete. The table records roughly 590,000 clones, over 95% of them present only once. Naivety among CD8 cells was defined by CD45RO negativity and positive CCR7 selection, thereby excluding terminally differentiated effector memory CD45RA+ cells. Material: naive CD8+ T cells sorted from blood. The receptor set was obtained from a woman aged 25-40 years in good health.

J is TRBJ2-2 and V is TRBV4-1, with TRBD2 as a possible D gene (5 bases). Germline-derived CDR1 and CDR2 are MGHRA and YSYEKL. V dropped 0 bases and J dropped 2 bases, with 7 bases sitting between them. The CDR3 is 15 amino acids. The CDR3 sequence: CASSQDGVNTGELFF. The CDR3 nucleotides read TGCGCCAGCAGCCAAGACGGGGTTAACACCGGGGAGCTGTTTTTT.

CDR3 residues: CASRDARGEQYF. The CDR3 DNA is TGCGCCAGCAGGGATGCTAGAGGCGAGCAGTACTTC. V and J are TRBV10-1 and TRBJ2-7; D not certain. Trimming pared 6 bases from V and 6 bases from J, leaving 12 bases between. The V gene's germline CDR1 is WNHNN and CDR2 SYGVQD (reference sequence). This CDR3 region has 12 residues.

The chain is built from TRBV18 and TRBJ1-1; D possibly corresponds to TRBD1 (6 bases). The CDR3 spans 15 residues. The germline V and J ends were trimmed by 2 bases and 1 base, with 11 bases remaining between them. Germline V gene data show CDR1 as KGHSH and CDR2 as LQKENI. The CDR3 reads CASSPWGAKNTEAFF. In nucleotides, the CDR3 is TGTGCCAGCTCACCATGGGGGGCAAAGAACACTGAAGCTTTCTTT. Full variable domain (outside the CDR3, taken from reference TRBV18 and TRBJ1-1): NAGVMQNPRHLVRRRGQEARLRCSPMKGHSHVYWYRQLPEEGLKFMVYLQKENIIDESGMPKERFSAEFPKEGPSILRIQQVVRGDSAAYFCASSPWGAKNTEAFFGQGTRLTVV.

This clone was seen just once. The chain uses TRBV11-2 and TRBJ2-1, with 8 bases lining up with TRBD2. J gave up 3 bases and V 7 bases, and 11 bases lay outside the gene matches. Germline V CDR1 and CDR2: SGHAT, FQNNGV. The CDR3 has 16 residues. The CDR3 region is CASTQLAVRHYNEQFF. CDR3 DNA: TGTGCCAGCACCCAACTAGCGGTCCGGCACTACAATGAGCAGTTCTTC.

The rearrangement links TRBV6-5 to TRBJ2-7; possible D gene TRBD2, 5 bases. Deletions cut 2 bases from V and 3 bases from J, with 14 bases between. This CDR3 has 15 residues. Germline values: CDR1 MNHEY, CDR2 SVGAGI. Here the CDR3 reads CASSYVSGVGYEQYF. The CDR3 coding sequence is TGTGCCAGCAGTTACGTTTCCGGGGTCGGCTACGAGCAGTACTTC.

The rearrangement links TRBV25-1 to TRBJ1-4; D is uncertain. Trimming took off 6 bases at V and 8 bases at J, with 22 bases between the two ends. The CDR3 is 16 amino acids. Germline V gives CDR1 MGHDK, CDR2 SYGVNS. The CDR3 spells CASSQFGVYDTEKLFF. CDR3 sequence (DNA): TGTGCCAGCAGCCAATTCGGGGTTTATGATACCGAAAAACTGTTTTTT.

The CDR3 loop reads CASSPRTGRAFF. Written as DNA, the CDR3 is TGTGCCAGCAGCCCACGGACAGGGAGGGCTTTCTTT. The chain joins TRBV7-8 to TRBJ1-1; 8 nucleotides agree with TRBD1. Germline V gene data show CDR1 as SGHVS and CDR2 as FQNEAQ. The CDR3 extends over 12 amino acids. V lost 5 bases, J lost 11 bases, and 7 bases stayed unmatched.

This clone was seen only a few times. This chain connects TRBV2 to TRBJ1-2; 7 bases line up with TRBD1. V trimming: 8 bases; J trimming: 3 bases; junction bases outside the gene matches: 3. The germline V gene has CDR1 SNHLY and CDR2 FYNNEI. The CDR3 totals 12 residues. The CDR3 region has the DNA TGTGCCAGCGCCGGGACAGACTATGGCTACACCTTC. This encodes CASAGTDYGYTF.

This clone was observed a single time. The sample carries other DNA sequences with the same CDR3. V gene TRBV27 combines with J gene TRBJ2-7; D possibly matches TRBD1 or TRBD2 (5 bases each). Trimming left V 2 bases short and J 5 bases short, with 7 bases between. The CDR3 spans 12 residues. Looked up from germline, CDR1 is MNHEY and CDR2 is SMNVEV (reference sequence). CDR3 amino acids: CASSLLGDEQYF. The DNA for the CDR3 is TGTGCCAGCAGTTTACTGGGGGACGAGCAGTACTTC.

This clone was detected only once. V is TRBV19 and J is TRBJ1-5, with TRBD1 as a possible D gene (5 bases). V dropped 5 bases and J dropped 5 bases, with 16 bases sitting between them. The CDR3 sequence is 15 residues long. From germline, CDR1 is LNHDA and CDR2 SQIVND (reference sequence). The CDR3: CASSSQVWKDQPQHF. DNA for the CDR3: TGTGCCAGTAGTTCACAGGTTTGGAAAGATCAGCCCCAGCATTTT.

The chain links TRBV28 to TRBJ2-2; TRBD1 agrees at 7 bases. Germline lookup yields CDR1 MDHEN and CDR2 SYDVKM. The CDR3 is made up of 14 amino acids. V gave up 6 bases and J gave up 4 bases; unmatched junction bases: 5. The CDR3 loop reads CASRATGSTGELFF. The CDR3 nucleotides read TGTGCCAGCAGGGCGACAGGGAGCACCGGGGAGCTGTTTTTT.

The gene calls are TRBV29-1 and TRBJ2-2, with TRBD2 matching 14 bases. Losses at the gene ends were 7 bases for V and 6 bases for J; bases not matched to a gene: 4. Germline V gene lookup returns CDR1 SQVTM and CDR2 ANQGSEA. The CDR3 is made up of 14 amino acids. CDR3: CSGGTSGRSGELFF. As DNA, the CDR3 is TGCAGCGGGGGGACTAGCGGGAGATCCGGGGAGCTGTTTTTT.

This CDR3 reads CAWSWGGPYEQYF. The DNA for the CDR3 is TGTGCCTGGAGTTGGGGGGGGCCCTACGAGCAGTACTTC. V and J are TRBV30 and TRBJ2-7; tentative D call: TRBD2 (7 bases). Trimming cost V 2 bases and J 2 bases, with 10 bases left between them. This CDR3 is built from 13 residues. CDR1 is GTSNPN and CDR2 is SVGIG in the germline V gene (reference sequence).

The gene calls are TRBV4-1 and TRBJ1-6; 9 nucleotides match TRBD1. Germline V gene data show CDR1 as MGHRA and CDR2 as YSYEKL. The ends lost 4 bases at V and 7 bases at J; junction bases unmatched: 8. The CDR3 consists of 16 residues. CDR3 region: CASSPRPDRGNSPLHF. CDR3 in DNA: TGCGCCAGCAGCCCCCGCCCGGACAGGGGAAATTCACCCCTCCACTTT.

The chain employs TRBV6-1 and TRBJ1-5; 9 bases are shared with TRBD1. The CDR3 runs 16 residues. After removal of 4 bases from V and 0 bases from J, the junction contained 4 bases not matched to a gene. The germline gives CDR1 MNHNS, CDR2 SASEGT. The CDR3 region is CASSAGQGYSNQPQHF. The CDR3, as DNA: TGTGCCAGCAGTGCGGGACAGGGCTATAGCAATCAGCCCCAGCATTTT.

The sample holds one count of this clone. The gene calls are TRBV6-1 and TRBJ2-1, with a tentative D call TRBD2 (5 bases). V lost 4 bases, J lost 10 bases, and 11 bases lay in between. The CDR3 runs 12 residues. The germline V gene encodes CDR1 MNHNS and CDR2 SASEGT. DNA for the CDR3: TGTGCCAGCAGTGGCCTCCGGGAAGAGCAGTTCTTC. Its translation is CASSGLREEQFF.

J is TRBJ1-4 and V is TRBV5-4, with TRBD1 identical over 9 bases. Germline V gene data show CDR1 as SGHNT and CDR2 as YYREEE (reference sequence). The CDR3 has 14 amino acids. Trimming removed 2 bases from V and 8 bases from J; junction bases left unmatched: 4. CDR3 protein: CASSFTGGAEKLFF. CDR3 DNA sequence: TGTGCCAGCAGCTTTACAGGGGGCGCAGAAAAACTGTTTTTT.

The chain is built from TRBV11-2 and TRBJ2-1; 8 positions agree with TRBD2. Germline lookup yields CDR1 SGHAT and CDR2 FQNNGV. J lost 6 bases, V lost 2 bases, and 6 bases had no gene match. CDR3 size: 15 residues. The CDR3 sequence is CASSLIVGTSNEQFF. Written as DNA, the CDR3 is TGTGCCAGCAGCTTAATTGTTGGGACTAGCAATGAGCAGTTCTTC. Together with reference TRBV11-2 and TRBJ2-1, the CDR3 gives the full variable domain: EAGVAQSPRYKIIEKRQSVAFWCNPISGHATLYWYQQILGQGPKLLIQFQNNGVVDDSQLPKDRFSAERLKGVDSTLKIQPAKLEDSAVYLCASSLIVGTSNEQFFGPGTRLTVL.